These 27 T cell receptor beta chains came from one sample sequenced in a study of T-cell reconstitution after alpha-beta-depleted transplantation in children. Library preparation (for TCRbeta) was performed with unique molecular identifiers. A single record per CDR3 protein comes from TCRdb applying MiXCR to the PCR reads. Among around 210,000 distinct CDR3 sequences listed, approximately 6.9% were seen once. The sample in question was PBMCs, obtained before TCRalphabeta/CD19-depleted stem cell transplant. Source of these receptors: a boy aged 2 to 9 with acute lymphoblastic leukemia, due to receive a stem cell transplant.

Many counts were recorded for this clonotype. The gene calls are TRBV6-2 or TRBV6-3 and TRBJ1-1; 8 bases are a match to TRBD1. The germline V gene has CDR1 MNHEY and CDR2 SVGEGT. Trimming removed 3 bases from V and 4 bases from J; junction bases left unmatched: 7. The CDR3 extends over 15 amino acids. In nucleotides, the CDR3 is TGTGCCAGCAGTTATAGGACAGGGACATCCACTGAAGCTTTCTTT. It encodes CASSYRTGTSTEAFF.

In its sample, this clonotype was seen many times. The gene calls are TRBV20-1 and TRBJ2-5; possibly TRBD1 or TRBD2 for D (6 bases each). Between the trimmed V and J ends, which lost 6 bases and 2 bases, there was a span of 13 bases. Germline loops: CDR1 DFQATT, CDR2 SNEGSKA (reference sequence). The CDR3 consists of 13 residues. CDR3 region: CSAVEGGQETQYF. CDR3 coding DNA: TGCAGTGCCGTAGAGGGGGGACAAGAGACCCAGTACTTC.

This clonotype was observed many times. V usage is TRBV29-1 and J usage is TRBJ2-3, with 10 nucleotides matching TRBD2. Germline-derived CDR1 and CDR2 are SQVTM and ANQGSEA. Unmatched junction bases numbered 15, after V lost 7 bases and J lost 5 bases. The CDR3 length is 16 residues. CDR3 loop: CSATKDSGRIGDTQYF. The CDR3 nucleotides are TGCAGCGCTACAAAAGATAGCGGGAGGATAGGAGATACGCAGTATTTT.

There are many counts of this clonotype. V usage is TRBV29-1 and J usage is TRBJ2-1; the D gene is possibly TRBD2 (6 bases). With 4 bases removed from V and 6 bases from J, the gap between germline ends came to 16 bases. Germline V gene lookup returns CDR1 SQVTM and CDR2 ANQGSEA. The length of the CDR3 is 14 residues. DNA for the CDR3: TGCAGCGTTGCGGTCGGGAGTAGGGGCAATGAGCAGTTCTTC. This sequence encodes CSVAVGSRGNEQFF.

The J gene is TRBJ2-7, the V gene TRBV15; TRBD2 is a possible D gene (6 bases). This CDR3 comprises 16 residues. The V end was cut by 5 bases, the J end by 3 bases, with 20 bases between. The germline V gene has CDR1 LNHNV and CDR2 YYDKDF (reference sequence). Here the CDR3 DNA reads TGTGCCACCAGCGGACCATCCCAGCGGGCCAGCTACGAGCAGTACTTC. Its translation is CATSGPSQRASYEQYF.

The chain links TRBV7-8 to TRBJ2-7; maybe TRBD1 (5 bases). The CDR3 covers 14 residues. Germline V gene lookup returns CDR1 SGHVS and CDR2 FQNEAQ. V shed 2 bases and J shed 6 bases, with 14 bases lying between them. The CDR3 DNA is TGTGCCAGCAGCTTACCATCAGGGTTTACCGAGCAGTACTTC. This encodes CASSLPSGFTEQYF.

The chain is built from TRBV3-1 and TRBJ2-1, with D perhaps matching TRBD1 or TRBD2 (6 bases each). CDR3 length: 13 amino acids. V shed 10 bases and J shed 3 bases, with 13 bases lying between them. Germline assignment: CDR1 LGHDT and CDR2 YNNKEL (reference sequence). The CDR3 nucleotides are TGTGCCATCTGGAGGGGGGACTACAATGAGCAGTTCTTC. Translating it yields CAIWRGDYNEQFF.

In this sample, this clonotype turned up many times. The rearrangement links TRBV28 to TRBJ1-1; tentatively, D is TRBD1 (6 bases). V lost 3 bases to trimming and J lost 5 bases, with 13 bases between them. Germline V gives CDR1 MDHEN, CDR2 SYDVKM. CDR3 size: 14 residues. The CDR3 DNA reads TGTGCCAGCAGTTTGCACAGGGAGGGGACTGAAGCTTTCTTT. Protein sequence: CASSLHREGTEAFF.

This clonotype was detected ten times or more. The CDR3 protein is CASNTLAGASYEQFF. CDR3 in DNA: TGTGCCAGCAATACCCTAGCGGGAGCGTCGTATGAGCAGTTCTTC. The rearrangement joins TRBV7-9 to TRBJ2-1; 10 bases align to TRBD2. The length of the CDR3 is 15 residues. The germline CDR1 and CDR2 sequences are SEHNR and FQNEAQ (reference sequence). With 7 bases clipped from V and 8 bases from J, the junction kept 11 bases outside the gene matches.

The rearrangement uses TRBV27 and TRBJ2-7, with TRBD1 matching 7 bases. The CDR3 contains 13 residues. Germline CDR1 MNHEY, CDR2 SMNVEV (reference sequence). V was clipped by 8 bases and J by 3 bases; unmatched bases: 7. The CDR3 DNA sequence: TGTGCCAGCTCCCCGACAGGGCGCTACGAGCAGTACTTC. It is translated as CASSPTGRYEQYF.

This sequence joins TRBV7-9 and TRBJ1-2; 7 bases align to TRBD1. The J segment lost 6 bases and the V segment lost 10 bases, leaving 14 bases of the junction unmatched. Germline values: CDR1 SEHNR, CDR2 FQNEAQ (reference sequence). The CDR3 runs 14 residues. In DNA, the CDR3 is TGTGCCACAGGACGGGACAGACGAGCGCATGGCTACACCTTC. It codes for CATGRDRRAHGYTF.

The V call is TRBV2, the J call TRBJ1-1; D remains unclear. The ends were cut back, 6 bases at V and 3 bases at J, with 5 bases in the middle. The CDR3 has 11 residues. Germline assignment: CDR1 SNHLY and CDR2 FYNNEI. The CDR3 DNA follows: TGTGCCAGCAGAAGAGACACTGAAGCTTTCTTT. It encodes CASRRDTEAFF.

This clonotype was detected ten times or more. V usage is TRBV5-6 and J usage is TRBJ2-1; maybe TRBD1 (7 bases). V dropped 5 bases and J dropped 4 bases, with 19 bases sitting between them. The CDR3 consists of 16 residues. Per the germline V gene, CDR1 is SGHDT and CDR2 is YYEEEE. The CDR3 sequence: CASRRSGRTGYNEQFF. CDR3 DNA: TGTGCCAGCAGGCGGAGCGGGCGGACAGGTTACAATGAGCAGTTCTTC.

This clonotype has ten or more counts. The CDR3 loop is CASSPPWQRDTGELFF. DNA of the CDR3: TGTGCCAGCAGTCCACCCTGGCAAAGAGACACCGGGGAGCTGTTTTTT. The chain couples TRBV12-3 or TRBV12-4 to TRBJ2-2, with unresolved D. The V end was cut by 5 bases, the J end by 3 bases, with 16 bases between. CDR3 length equals 16 residues.

At least ten counts were recorded for this clonotype. The gene calls are TRBV12-3 or TRBV12-4 and TRBJ2-7; 9 bases align to TRBD1. The CDR3 covers 18 residues. V lost 0 bases and J lost 3; bases outside the gene matches: 12. Here the CDR3 reads CASSLARPGDRAFYEQYF. Written as DNA, the CDR3 is TGTGCCAGCAGTTTAGCCCGACCGGGGGACAGGGCGTTCTACGAGCAGTACTTC.

The chain joins TRBV3-1 to TRBJ2-5; TRBD2 matches at 13 bases. CDR3 length: 17 residues. CDR1 LGHDT and CDR2 YNNKEL come from the germline V gene (reference sequence). The V segment lost 0 bases and the J segment 2 bases; nucleotides outside the gene matches: 3. The DNA for the CDR3 is TGTGCCAGCAGCCAAGAATCGGGACTAGCGGGACAAGAGACCCAGTACTTC. Translation gives CASSQESGLAGQETQYF.

This clonotype showed up just a few times. The rearrangement uses TRBV11-2 and TRBJ1-5; TRBD1 is a possible D gene (6 bases). V was pared by 5 bases and J by 1 base, with 21 bases between. CDR3 length: 18 residues. CDR1 and CDR2 (germline): SGHAT, FQNNGV. The CDR3 spells CASSRGVGGRMSNQPQHF. CDR3 DNA sequence: TGTGCCAGCAGCCGAGGGGTGGGGGGGCGGATGAGCAATCAGCCCCAGCATTTT.

In its sample, this clonotype was seen many times. The chain has TRBV4-3 and TRBJ2-3; D uncertain. V lost 0 bases and J lost 3, with 7 bases in between. From germline, CDR1 is LGHNA and CDR2 YSLEER. The CDR3 is 14 amino acids. The CDR3: CASSQEQKTDTQYF. The CDR3 DNA reads as TGCGCCAGCAGCCAAGAACAGAAAACAGATACGCAGTATTTT.

V gene TRBV4-2 combines with J gene TRBJ2-6; 7 positions agree with TRBD1. The CDR3 totals 18 residues. The V gene's germline CDR1 is LGHNA and CDR2 YNFKEQ. The V segment lost 1 base and the J segment 4 bases; nucleotides outside the gene matches: 10. The CDR3 region has the DNA TGTGCCAGCAGCCAAGGGACAGGTCTTCCAGGGGGGGCCAACGTCCTGACTTTC. It specifies CASSQGTGLPGGANVLTF.

CDR3 region: CASSPTGGITDTQYF. Written as DNA, the CDR3 is TGCGCCAGCAGTCCGACAGGGGGTATCACAGATACGCAGTATTTT. This chain joins TRBV10-1 and TRBJ2-3, with 9 bases fitting TRBD1. Germline CDR1 WNHNN, CDR2 SYGVQD (reference sequence). V trimming: 5 bases; J trimming: 2 bases; junction bases outside the gene matches: 5. The CDR3 covers 15 residues.

This clonotype has ten or more counts. The chain employs TRBV20-1 and TRBJ2-3, with TRBD2 matching 7 bases. The CDR3 consists of 13 residues. V was clipped by 8 bases and J by 2 bases; unmatched bases: 7. The germline gives CDR1 DFQATT, CDR2 SNEGSKA (reference sequence). The CDR3 region is CSSGGGYTDTQYF. The CDR3 bases are TGCAGTTCTGGGGGGGGATACACAGATACGCAGTATTTT.

Many counts were recorded for this clonotype. The genes are TRBV19 and TRBJ2-1, with 7 bases aligning to TRBD2. CDR1 and CDR2 (germline): LNHDA, SQIVND (reference sequence). The ends lost 7 bases at V and 3 bases at J; junction bases unmatched: 9. The CDR3 covers 15 residues. The CDR3 sequence is CASNSRDYDYNEQFF. CDR3 nucleotides: TGTGCCAGTAATTCCCGGGACTACGACTACAATGAGCAGTTCTTC.

In its sample, this clonotype was seen a few times. A much bigger clone sits one base away, suggesting this may be a read error. The conserved phenylalanine or tryptophan is not found at the CDR3 terminus, so this likely reflects a read error. The DNA is left out, because the CDR3 cannot be placed on it with certainty; the CDR3 is given as TCRdb lists it. The CDR3 sequence is CASSNAKGDNYGYTY. The chain links TRBV21-1 to TRBJ1-2; the table assigns TRBD1, which was not confirmed against the DNA. TRBV21-1 is a pseudogene segment. Ends included, the CDR3 has 15 residues.

The chain has TRBV20-1 and TRBJ2-3, with 10 bases that match TRBD2. The V segment lost 6 bases and the J segment 15 bases; nucleotides outside the gene matches: 6. The CDR3 loop spans 10 amino acids. CDR1 is DFQATT, CDR2 SNEGSKA, per germline (reference sequence). The CDR3 reads CSAGLAVEYF. The CDR3 DNA follows: TGCAGTGCCGGACTAGCGGTTGAATATTTT.

This clonotype was counted many times. J is TRBJ1-5 and V is TRBV7-8; a weak D match, TRBD1 (6 bases). V shed 5 bases and J shed 5 bases, with 16 bases lying between them. This CDR3 is built from 15 residues. The germline CDR1 and CDR2 sequences are SGHVS and FQNEAQ. CDR3 loop: CASSPLPGEDQPQHF. The CDR3 DNA sequence: TGTGCCAGCAGCCCCTTGCCAGGGGAGGATCAGCCCCAGCATTTT.

This chain joins TRBV11-2 and TRBJ2-1; perhaps TRBD2 as D (7 bases). The V gene lost 7 bases and the J gene lost 15 bases, with 19 bases spanning the gap. The CDR3 covers 12 residues. CDR1 is SGHAT, CDR2 FQNNGV, per germline. CDR3 in amino acids: CASISSAGATFF. CDR3 nucleotides: TGTGCCAGCATCTCCTCCGCGGGGGCGACGTTCTTC. Full variable domain (rest looked up from reference TRBV11-2 and TRBJ2-1): EAGVAQSPRYKIIEKRQSVAFWCNPISGHATLYWYQQILGQGPKLLIQFQNNGVVDDSQLPKDRFSAERLKGVDSTLKIQPAKLEDSAVYLCASISSAGATFFGPGTRLTVL.

This chain uses TRBV28 with TRBJ2-1, with D maybe TRBD1 (5 bases). The CDR3 is 12 amino acids. Trimming took 3 bases from V and 6 from J, leaving 6 bases between them. Germline CDR1 is MDHEN and CDR2 is SYDVKM. CDR3 nucleotide sequence: TGTGCCAGCAGTTTTGGGGCCAATGAGCAGTTCTTC. Its protein product is CASSFGANEQFF. Variable domain in full (rest from reference TRBV28 and TRBJ2-1): DVKVTQSSRYLVKRTGEKVFLECVQDMDHENMFWYRQDPGLGLRLIYFSYDVKMKEKGDIPEGYSVSREKKERFSLILESASTNQTSMYLCASSFGANEQFFGPGTRLTVL.